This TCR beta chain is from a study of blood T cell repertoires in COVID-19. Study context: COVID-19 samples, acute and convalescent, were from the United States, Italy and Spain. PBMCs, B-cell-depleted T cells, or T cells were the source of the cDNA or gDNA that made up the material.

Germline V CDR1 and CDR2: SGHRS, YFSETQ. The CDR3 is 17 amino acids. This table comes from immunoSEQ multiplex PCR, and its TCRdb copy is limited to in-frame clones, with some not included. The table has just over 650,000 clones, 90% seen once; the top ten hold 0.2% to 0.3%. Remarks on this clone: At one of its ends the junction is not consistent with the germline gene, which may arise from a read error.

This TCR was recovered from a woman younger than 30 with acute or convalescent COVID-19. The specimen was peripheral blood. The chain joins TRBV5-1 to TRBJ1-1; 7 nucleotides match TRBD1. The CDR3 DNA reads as TGCGCCAGCAGCACCCGACAGGGTTTTGCCCTGAATACTGAAGCTTTCTTT. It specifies CASSTRQGFALNTEAFF.